This T cell receptor beta chain was identified in a study of blood T cell repertoires in COVID-19. On the study more broadly: T cells, B-cell-depleted T cells, or PBMCs provided the cDNA or gDNA that served as material.

Methods used by the authors: Amplified reference gene primers provided the basis for estimating nucleated cell counts. Clones were sequenced by immunoSEQ multiplex PCR, and TCRdb holds only the in-frame ones, with some missing. That table furnishes V, J and clone size, whereas the DNA furnished D and trimming. The sample includes 150,000 to 200,000 clones, about 90% of them seen just once. CDR3 length equals 13 residues. CDR1 and CDR2 from the germline V gene are MDHEN and SYDVKM. The J segment lost 6 bases and the V segment lost 6 bases, leaving 6 bases of the junction unmatched. The sequenced sample consisted of peripheral blood. The chain combines TRBV28 with TRBJ1-1, with 8 bases identical to TRBD1. The sequence derives from a man aged 35-49 years with active or convalescent COVID-19. The CDR3 region has the DNA TGTGCCAGCAGCCCCGGACAGGGCGCTGAAGCTTTCTTT. Encoded protein: CASSPGQGAEAFF.